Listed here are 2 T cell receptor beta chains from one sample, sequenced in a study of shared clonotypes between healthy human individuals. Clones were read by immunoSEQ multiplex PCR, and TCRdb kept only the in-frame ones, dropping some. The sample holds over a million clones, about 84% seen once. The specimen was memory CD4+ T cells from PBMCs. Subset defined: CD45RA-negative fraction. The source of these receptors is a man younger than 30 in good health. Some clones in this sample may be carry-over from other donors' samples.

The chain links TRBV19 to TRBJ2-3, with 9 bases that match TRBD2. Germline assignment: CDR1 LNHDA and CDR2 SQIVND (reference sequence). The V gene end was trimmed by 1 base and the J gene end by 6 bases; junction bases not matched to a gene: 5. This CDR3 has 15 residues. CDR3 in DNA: TGTGCCAGTAGTATAGGAGGTAGCGGGAGCGATACGCAGTATTTT. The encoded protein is CASSIGGSGSDTQYF.

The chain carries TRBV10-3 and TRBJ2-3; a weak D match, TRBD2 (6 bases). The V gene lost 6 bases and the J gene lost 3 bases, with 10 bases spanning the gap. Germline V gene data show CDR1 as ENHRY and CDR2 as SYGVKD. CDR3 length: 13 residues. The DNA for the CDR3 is TGTGCCATCAGCGCGGGGAATACAGATACGCAGTATTTT. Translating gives CAISAGNTDTQYF.